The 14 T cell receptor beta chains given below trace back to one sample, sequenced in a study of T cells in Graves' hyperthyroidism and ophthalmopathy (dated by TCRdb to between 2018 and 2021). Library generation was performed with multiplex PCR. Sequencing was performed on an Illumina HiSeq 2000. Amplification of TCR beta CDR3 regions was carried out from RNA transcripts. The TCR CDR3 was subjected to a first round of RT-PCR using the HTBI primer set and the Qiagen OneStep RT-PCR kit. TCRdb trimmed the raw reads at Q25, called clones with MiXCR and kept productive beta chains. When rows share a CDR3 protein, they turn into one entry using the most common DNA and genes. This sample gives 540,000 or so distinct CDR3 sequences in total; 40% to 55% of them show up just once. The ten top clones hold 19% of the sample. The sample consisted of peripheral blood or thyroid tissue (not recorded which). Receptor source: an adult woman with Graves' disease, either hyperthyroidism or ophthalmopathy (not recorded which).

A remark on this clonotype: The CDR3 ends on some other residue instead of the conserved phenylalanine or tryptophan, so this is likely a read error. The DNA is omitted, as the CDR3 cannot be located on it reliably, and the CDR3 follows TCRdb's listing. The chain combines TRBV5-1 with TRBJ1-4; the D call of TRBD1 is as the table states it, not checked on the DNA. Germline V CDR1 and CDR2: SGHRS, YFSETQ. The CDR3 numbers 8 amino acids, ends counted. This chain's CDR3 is CASSLPGG.

The CDR3 loop is CATSRSKPGANSPLHF. CDR3 bases: TGTGCCACCAGCAGGTCCAAACCCGGGGCTAATTCACCCCTCCACTTT. The rearrangement joins TRBV15 to TRBJ1-6, with a tentative D call TRBD1 (5 bases). Trimming cost V 3 bases and J 6 bases, with 15 bases left between them. This CDR3 spans 16 amino acids. The germline CDR1 and CDR2 sequences are LNHNV and YYDKDF (reference sequence).

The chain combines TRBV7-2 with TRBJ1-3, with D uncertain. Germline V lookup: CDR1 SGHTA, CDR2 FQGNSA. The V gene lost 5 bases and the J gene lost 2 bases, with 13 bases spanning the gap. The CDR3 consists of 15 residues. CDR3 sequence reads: CASSPRVGTGNTIYF. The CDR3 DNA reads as TGTGCCAGCAGCCCCCGCGTGGGGACTGGAAACACCATATATTTT. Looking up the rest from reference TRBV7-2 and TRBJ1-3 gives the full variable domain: GAGVSQSPSNKVTEKGKDVELRCDPISGHTALYWYRQSLGQGLEFLIYFQGNSAPDKSGLPSDRFSAERTGGSVSTLTIQRTQQEDSAVYLCASSPRVGTGNTIYFGEGSWLTVV.

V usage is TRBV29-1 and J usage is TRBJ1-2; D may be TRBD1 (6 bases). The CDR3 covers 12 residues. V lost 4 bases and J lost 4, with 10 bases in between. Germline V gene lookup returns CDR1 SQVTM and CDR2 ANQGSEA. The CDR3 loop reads CSVVLGGYGYTF. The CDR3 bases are TGCAGCGTTGTTTTAGGGGGCTATGGCTACACCTTC.

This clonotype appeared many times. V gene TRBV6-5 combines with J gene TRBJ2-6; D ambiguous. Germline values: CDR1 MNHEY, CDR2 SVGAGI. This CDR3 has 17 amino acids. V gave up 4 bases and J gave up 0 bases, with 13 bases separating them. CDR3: CASSSSFPSSGANVLTF. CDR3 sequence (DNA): TGTGCCAGCAGTTCATCGTTTCCTAGCTCTGGGGCCAACGTCCTGACTTTC.

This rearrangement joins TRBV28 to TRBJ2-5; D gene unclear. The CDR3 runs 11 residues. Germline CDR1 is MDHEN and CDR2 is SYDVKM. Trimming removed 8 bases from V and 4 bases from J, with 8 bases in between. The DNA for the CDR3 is TGTGCCAGCGGGTTGTTAGAGACCCAGTACTTC. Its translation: CASGLLETQYF.

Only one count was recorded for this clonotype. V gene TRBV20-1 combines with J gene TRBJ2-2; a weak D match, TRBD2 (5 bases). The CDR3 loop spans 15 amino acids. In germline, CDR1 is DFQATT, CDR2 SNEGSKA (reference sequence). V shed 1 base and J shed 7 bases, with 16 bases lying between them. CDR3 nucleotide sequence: TGCAGTGCTAGAGGCGGAACTAGTGGGGTCGGGGAGCTGTTTTTT. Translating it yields CSARGGTSGVGELFF.

The CDR3 reads CSVPAGQGNYGYTF. CDR3 in DNA: TGCAGCGTCCCGGCGGGACAGGGGAACTATGGCTACACCTTC. The chain carries TRBV29-1 and TRBJ1-2, with 10 bases matching TRBD1. The germline gives CDR1 SQVTM, CDR2 ANQGSEA. Trimming at V came to 6 bases and at J to 2 bases, leaving 6 bases not matched to a gene. The CDR3 totals 14 residues.

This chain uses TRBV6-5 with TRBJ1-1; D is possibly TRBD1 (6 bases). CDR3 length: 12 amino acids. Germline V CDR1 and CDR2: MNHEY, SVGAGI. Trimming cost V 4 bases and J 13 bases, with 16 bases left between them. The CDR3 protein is CASSWQGTSVFF. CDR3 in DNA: TGTGCCAGCAGTTGGCAGGGGACCTCTGTTTTCTTT.

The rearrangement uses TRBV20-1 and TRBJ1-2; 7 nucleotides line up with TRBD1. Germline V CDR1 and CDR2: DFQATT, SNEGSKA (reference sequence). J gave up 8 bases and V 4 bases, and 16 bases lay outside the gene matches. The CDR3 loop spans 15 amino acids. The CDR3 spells CSATEGAGLGSGYTF. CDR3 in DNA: TGCAGTGCTACTGAGGGGGCAGGGTTAGGGTCGGGCTACACCTTC.

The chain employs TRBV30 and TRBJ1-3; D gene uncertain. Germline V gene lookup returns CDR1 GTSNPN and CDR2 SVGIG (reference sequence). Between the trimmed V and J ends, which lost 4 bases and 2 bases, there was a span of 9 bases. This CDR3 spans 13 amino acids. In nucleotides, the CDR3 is TGTGCCTGGACTCCATGGCCTGGAAACACCATATATTTT. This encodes CAWTPWPGNTIYF.

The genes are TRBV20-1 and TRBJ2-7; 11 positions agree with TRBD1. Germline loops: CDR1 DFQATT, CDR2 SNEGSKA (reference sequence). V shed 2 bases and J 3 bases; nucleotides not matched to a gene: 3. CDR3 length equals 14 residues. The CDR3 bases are TGCAGTGCTAGAACGGGACAGGGGGACTACGAGCAGTACTTC. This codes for CSARTGQGDYEQYF.

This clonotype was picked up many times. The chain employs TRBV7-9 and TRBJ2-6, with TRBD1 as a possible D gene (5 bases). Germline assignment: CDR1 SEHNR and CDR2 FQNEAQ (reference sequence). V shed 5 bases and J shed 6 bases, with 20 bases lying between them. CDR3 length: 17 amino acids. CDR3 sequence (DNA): TGTGCCAGCAGCCCCGTGTTTGGGGCCGGAAAGGCCAACGTCCTGACTTTC. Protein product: CASSPVFGAGKANVLTF.

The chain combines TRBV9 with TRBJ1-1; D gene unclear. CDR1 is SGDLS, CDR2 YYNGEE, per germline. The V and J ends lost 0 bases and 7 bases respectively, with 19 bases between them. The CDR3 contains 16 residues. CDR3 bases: TGTGCCAGCAGCGTAGCGGCGGAAGGCTCCTACAATGAAGCTTTCTTT. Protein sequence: CASSVAAEGSYNEAFF.